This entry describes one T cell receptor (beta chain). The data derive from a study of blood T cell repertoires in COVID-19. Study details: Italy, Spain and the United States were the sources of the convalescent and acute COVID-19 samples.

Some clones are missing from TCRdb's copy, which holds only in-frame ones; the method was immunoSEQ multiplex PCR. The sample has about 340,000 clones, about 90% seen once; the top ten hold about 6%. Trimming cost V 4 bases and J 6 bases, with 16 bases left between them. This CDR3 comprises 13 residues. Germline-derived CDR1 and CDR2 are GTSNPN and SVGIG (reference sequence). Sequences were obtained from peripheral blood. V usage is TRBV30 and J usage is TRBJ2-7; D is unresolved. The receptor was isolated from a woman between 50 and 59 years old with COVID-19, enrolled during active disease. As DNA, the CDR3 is TGTGCCTGGACCCCTTCAATAGATATCGAGCAGTACTTC. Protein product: CAWTPSIDIEQYF.